This passage covers 17 T cell receptor beta chains from one sample sequenced in a study of CD8+ T cells in alopecia areata. cDNA reverse transcribed from extracted RNA served as the sequencing template. Profiled with immunoSEQ multiplex PCR; TCRdb holds only in-frame clones, not every one. This table has about 190,000 clones, roughly three fifths appearing once. Treatment reported: oral pan-JAK inhibitor, 5-10 mg twice daily. Specimen: CD4+ T cells sorted from blood, collected at week 4, from a patient treated with tofacitinib. These TCRs come from a human donor with alopecia areata.

V gene TRBV7-2 combines with J gene TRBJ2-5; 10 nucleotides agree with TRBD2. The length of the CDR3 is 15 residues. Germline V lookup: CDR1 SGHTA, CDR2 FQGNSA. Germline trimming cut 5 bases from V and 4 bases from J; bases unmatched to any gene: 7. CDR3 amino acids: CASSPLGLAIETQYF. In nucleotides, the CDR3 is TGTGCCAGCAGCCCCCTGGGACTAGCGATAGAGACCCAGTACTTC.

This clone was counted between two and nine times. This chain connects TRBV20-1 to TRBJ2-7; D is unclear. The germline V gene encodes CDR1 DFQATT and CDR2 SNEGSKA (reference sequence). The CDR3 runs 11 residues. This chain's CDR3 is CSGPKLYEQYF. CDR3 DNA: TGCAGCGGACCAAAGCTGTACGAGCAGTACTTC.

The V gene is TRBV30, the J gene TRBJ1-5, with TRBD1 matching over 7 bases. The CDR3 is made up of 14 amino acids. V trimming: 1 base; J trimming: 4 bases; junction bases outside the gene matches: 4. Germline CDR1 GTSNPN, CDR2 SVGIG (reference sequence). The CDR3 here is CAWSEGQQNQPQHF. CDR3 DNA: TGTGCCTGGAGTGAGGGACAGCAGAATCAGCCCCAGCATTTT.

This chain connects TRBV2 to TRBJ2-3; D is ambiguous. Germline CDR1 is SNHLY and CDR2 is FYNNEI. With 8 bases removed from V and 8 bases from J, the gap between germline ends came to 11 bases. This CDR3 contains 11 residues. The CDR3 DNA is TGTGCCAGCCTGACAATGGGTACGCAGTATTTT. Encoded protein: CASLTMGTQYF.

This chain joins TRBV6-5 and TRBJ2-4; possible D gene TRBD2, 5 bases. Germline V gene lookup returns CDR1 MNHEY and CDR2 SVGAGI. The CDR3 has 16 amino acids. Trimming left V 0 bases short and J 7 bases short, with 16 bases between. In nucleotides, the CDR3 is TGTGCCAGCAGTTACTCGAGATCTGGACTTGCCAACATTCAGTACTTC. Translation gives CASSYSRSGLANIQYF.

The rearrangement uses TRBV18 and TRBJ2-5; 7 bases line up with TRBD2. Germline V gene sequence: CDR1 KGHSH, CDR2 LQKENI. The CDR3 loop spans 14 amino acids. With 3 bases clipped from V and 2 bases from J, the junction kept 3 bases outside the gene matches. CDR3 residues: CASSPLAAQETQYF. CDR3 DNA: TGTGCCAGCTCACCTCTAGCGGCACAAGAGACCCAGTACTTC.

The V call is TRBV30, the J call TRBJ1-2; D is uncertain. CDR1 and CDR2 from the germline V gene are GTSNPN and SVGIG (reference sequence). CDR3 length equals 12 residues. Trimming cost V 3 bases and J 4 bases, with 9 bases left between them. The CDR3 reads CAWSAGFYGYTF. CDR3 coding DNA: TGTGCCTGGAGCGCGGGGTTCTATGGCTACACCTTC.

This clone was counted once. The rearrangement joins TRBV6-5 to TRBJ2-5, with 7 bases matching TRBD2. The trim removed 6 bases at V and 4 bases at J, leaving 2 bases unmatched. The CDR3 has 12 residues. The germline V gene encodes CDR1 MNHEY and CDR2 SVGAGI. This CDR3 reads CASRSGVETQYF. Written as DNA, the CDR3 is TGTGCCAGCAGGAGCGGGGTAGAGACCCAGTACTTC.

CDR3 in DNA: TGCAGCGTTATTCCTATTGGGGCCACAGATACGCAGTATTTT. Protein sequence: CSVIPIGATDTQYF. The chain recombines TRBV29-1 with TRBJ2-3; perhaps TRBD1 as D (5 bases). The CDR3 contains 14 residues. Trimming removed 5 bases at V and 2 bases at J, with 14 bases between. CDR1 and CDR2 (germline): SQVTM, ANQGSEA.

The V gene is TRBV7-9, the J gene TRBJ1-5; no clear D. Germline lookup yields CDR1 SEHNR and CDR2 FQNEAQ (reference sequence). Trimming left V 3 bases short and J 3 bases short, with 9 bases between. This CDR3 is built from 14 residues. The CDR3 bases are TGTGCCAGCAGCTTGTCCGGGCTCAATCAGCCCCAGCATTTT. This codes for CASSLSGLNQPQHF.

DNA for the CDR3: TGTGCCAGCAGCCCAACACCAGGGAGAGATACGCAGTATTTT. Translating it yields CASSPTPGRDTQYF. The rearrangement joins TRBV7-8 to TRBJ2-3; D possibly matches TRBD1 or TRBD2 (5 bases each). V lost 5 bases and J 5 bases, leaving 14 bases between the germline ends. The CDR3 length is 14 residues. Germline CDR1 and CDR2: SGHVS and FQNEAQ.

This clone was counted once. In DNA form, the CDR3 reads TGCAGCGCCGGACGCTACACGAACACCGGGGAGCTGTTTTTT. It encodes CSAGRYTNTGELFF. The chain has TRBV29-1 and TRBJ2-2; D is undetermined. Trimming removed 7 bases from V and 0 bases from J, with 12 bases in between. The CDR3 loop spans 14 amino acids. CDR1 is SQVTM, CDR2 ANQGSEA, per germline.

This clone was observed a handful of times. CDR3: CSVNRDRGELFF. As DNA, the CDR3 is TGCAGCGTCAACCGGGACAGGGGGGAGCTGTTTTTT. This chain joins TRBV29-1 and TRBJ2-2; 8 bases line up with TRBD1. Trimming cost V 6 bases and J 8 bases; bases outside gene matches: 5. This CDR3 is built from 12 residues. CDR1 and CDR2 from the germline V gene are SQVTM and ANQGSEA.

V is TRBV27 and J is TRBJ2-5, with TRBD2 matching 12 bases. The J call may be faulty, since TRBJ2-7 better matches the DNA end. The CDR3 is made up of 13 amino acids. The germline V gene encodes CDR1 MNHEY and CDR2 SMNVEV (reference sequence). This chain's CDR3 is CASRLAGGSEQYF. The CDR3 nucleotides are TGTGCCAGCAGACTAGCGGGAGGCAGCGAGCAGTACTTC.

The rearrangement links TRBV27 to TRBJ1-5, with D possibly being TRBD1 (6 bases). Germline CDR1 reads MNHEY; CDR2 reads SMNVEV (reference sequence). V was pared by 3 bases and J by 3 bases, with 9 bases between. This CDR3 has 14 residues. The CDR3 DNA reads TGTGCCAGCAGTTTGTCAGGGGCCAATCAGCCCCAGCATTTT. It is translated as CASSLSGANQPQHF.

This sequence joins TRBV30 and TRBJ2-7, with D possibly TRBD1 on 5 matching bases. The CDR3 is made up of 13 amino acids. V gave up 0 bases and J gave up 0 bases, with 6 bases separating them. The germline CDR1 and CDR2 sequences are GTSNPN and SVGIG (reference sequence). The CDR3 region is CAWSVDSSYEQYF. DNA of the CDR3: TGTGCCTGGAGTGTAGACAGCTCCTACGAGCAGTACTTC.

J is TRBJ2-3 and V is TRBV30; 10 bases align to TRBD1. From germline, CDR1 is GTSNPN and CDR2 SVGIG (reference sequence). The CDR3 is made up of 12 amino acids. J gave up 5 bases and V 5 bases, and 1 base lay outside the gene matches. This CDR3 reads CAWDRGRDTQYF. The CDR3 coding sequence is TGTGCCTGGGACAGGGGGCGAGATACGCAGTATTTT.